This T cell receptor beta chain was profiled in a study of blood T cell repertoires in COVID-19. Trimming shortened V by 4 bases and J by 1 base, and 11 bases separated the two germline ends. Looked up from germline, CDR1 is SGHDT and CDR2 is YYEEEE. This CDR3 has 15 residues. Authors' processing steps: The authors estimated nucleated cell counts from reference gene primer amplification. Repertoires were generated with immunoSEQ multiplex PCR, while TCRdb's copy carries only in-frame clones and drops some. V and J calls plus clone size are reproduced from that table; the DNA served to infer D and trimming. The data contain about 300,000 clones, around nine tenths of them singletons.

The sequenced material came from peripheral blood. The J gene is TRBJ2-2, the V gene TRBV5-6, with D perhaps matching TRBD2 (6 bases). The receptor was isolated from a woman under 40 with COVID-19, enrolled during active disease. The CDR3 nucleotides read TGTGCCAGCAGCGGGGACGGGGGGAACACCGGGGAGCTGTTTTTT. Protein sequence: CASSGDGGNTGELFF.